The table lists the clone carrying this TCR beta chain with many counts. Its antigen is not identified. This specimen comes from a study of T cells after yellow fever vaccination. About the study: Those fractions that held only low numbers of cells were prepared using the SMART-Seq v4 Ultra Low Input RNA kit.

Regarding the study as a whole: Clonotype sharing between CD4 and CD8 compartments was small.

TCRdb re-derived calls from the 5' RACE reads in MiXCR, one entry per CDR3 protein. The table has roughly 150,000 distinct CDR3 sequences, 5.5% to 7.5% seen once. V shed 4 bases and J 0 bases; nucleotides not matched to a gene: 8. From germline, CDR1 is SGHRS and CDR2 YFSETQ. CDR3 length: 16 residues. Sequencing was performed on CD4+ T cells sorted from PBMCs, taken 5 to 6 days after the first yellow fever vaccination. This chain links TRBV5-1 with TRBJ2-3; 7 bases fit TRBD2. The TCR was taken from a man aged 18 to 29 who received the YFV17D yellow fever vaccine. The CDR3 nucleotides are TGCGCCAGCAGCGACGGGCTGCGGGGGAGCACAGATACGCAGTATTTT. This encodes CASSDGLRGSTDTQYF.